Each of the 26 T cell receptor beta chains below was sequenced from the same sample in a study of blood T cells in healthy people across ages. Then a second PCR, running roughly 7 to 11 cycles, was carried out with a sample-barcoded 5' primer and a J-beta primer mix. One entry per CDR3 protein results from TCRdb running MiXCR on the 5' RACE reads. The sample comprises under 2,000,000 distinct CDR3 sequences, roughly 49% of which are singletons, and more than 2% rests with the top ten. Input material: blood. The receptors originated from a woman aged 40 to 49 in good health.

A remark on this clonotype: One end of the junction fails to match germline, which may point to a read error. This sequence joins TRBV18 and TRBJ1-2; TRBD1 matches 8 bases. CDR1 KGHSH and CDR2 LQKENI come from the germline V gene. This CDR3 spans 19 amino acids. The CDR3 spells CAGSPIQSRAGGRKWCYTF. In DNA, the CDR3 is TGTGCCGGCTCACCTATCCAATCTCGCGCAGGGGGCAGAAAATGGTGCTACACCTTC.

A few counts support this clonotype. This chain connects TRBV5-6 to TRBJ2-7; D is undetermined. This CDR3 spans 15 amino acids. Germline-derived CDR1 and CDR2 are SGHDT and YYEEEE. Trimming removed 1 base from V and 4 bases from J, with 15 bases in between. The CDR3: CASSLPGSSIYEQYF. The CDR3 DNA follows: TGTGCCAGCAGCTTGCCTGGATCATCTATATACGAGCAGTACTTC.

The V gene is TRBV27, the J gene TRBJ2-5; D not certain. The CDR3 totals 13 residues. The V and J ends lost 0 bases and 7 bases respectively, with 9 bases between them. Germline V gene sequence: CDR1 MNHEY, CDR2 SMNVEV (reference sequence). The CDR3 loop is CASSLSPLWTQYF. The CDR3 DNA reads as TGTGCCAGCAGTTTATCCCCCCTGTGGACCCAGTACTTC.

The rearrangement joins TRBV27 to TRBJ1-4; D is possibly TRBD1 (5 bases). This CDR3 comprises 15 residues. Germline CDR1 and CDR2: MNHEY and SMNVEV (reference sequence). V lost 5 bases to trimming and J lost 1 base, with 11 bases between them. The CDR3: CASSPSGGTNEKLFF. CDR3 in DNA: TGTGCCAGCAGTCCGAGTGGGGGAACTAATGAAAAACTGTTTTTT. The full variable domain, in which reference TRBV27 and TRBJ1-4 provide the parts outside the CDR3, is EAQVTQNPRYLITVTGKKLTVTCSQNMNHEYMSWYRQDPGLGLRQIYYSMNVEVTDKGDVPEGYKVSRKEKRNFPLILESPSPNQTSLYFCASSPSGGTNEKLFFGSGTQLSVL.

V gene TRBV19 combines with J gene TRBJ2-7, with 10 nucleotides matching TRBD1. CDR3 length: 15 residues. Trimming took 5 bases from V and 6 from J; bases not matched to a gene: 10. Germline V gene lookup returns CDR1 LNHDA and CDR2 SQIVND (reference sequence). This chain's CDR3 is CASSAPGTGEGEQYF. The CDR3 bases are TGTGCCAGTAGTGCTCCCGGGACAGGGGAAGGCGAGCAGTACTTC. The full variable domain, its missing parts supplied by reference TRBV19 and TRBJ2-7, is DGGITQSPKYLFRKEGQNVTLSCEQNLNHDAMYWYRQDPGQGLRLIYYSQIVNDFQKGDIAEGYSVSREKKESFPLTVTSAQKNPTAFYLCASSAPGTGEGEQYFGPGTRLTVT.

The chain joins TRBV6-5 to TRBJ1-6; D perhaps matches TRBD1 (6 bases). CDR1 MNHEY and CDR2 SVGAGI come from the germline V gene. The CDR3 covers 15 residues. V was cut by 2 bases and J by 10 bases, with 15 bases left in between. The CDR3 loop reads CASSYGNRAYSPLHF. The CDR3 DNA follows: TGTGCCAGCAGTTACGGTAACAGGGCCTACTCACCCCTCCACTTT.

The chain uses TRBV6-2 or TRBV6-3 and TRBJ2-1, with a possible D match to TRBD1 (5 bases). Between the trimmed V and J ends, which lost 6 bases and 6 bases, there was a span of 12 bases. Germline V gene data show CDR1 as MNHEY and CDR2 as SVGEGT. The CDR3 spans 13 residues. This CDR3 reads CASSLKGRNEQFF. The CDR3 DNA reads as TGTGCCAGCAGCCTTAAGGGGCGCAATGAGCAGTTCTTC.

The V and J genes are TRBV5-1 and TRBJ2-1; 9 bases are shared with TRBD1. Germline lookup yields CDR1 SGHRS and CDR2 YFSETQ. J lost 5 bases, V lost 4 bases, and 7 bases had no gene match. CDR3 size: 15 residues. The CDR3 sequence: CASSPQGALNNEQFF. As DNA, the CDR3 is TGCGCCAGCAGCCCACAGGGGGCGTTGAACAATGAGCAGTTCTTC.

This clonotype is a singleton in its sample. This may arise from a read error, as a much more abundant clone is one base away. The chain employs TRBV20-1 and TRBJ2-1; maybe TRBD2 (5 bases). Germline V lookup: CDR1 DFQATT, CDR2 SNEGSKA (reference sequence). This CDR3 has 12 amino acids. The CDR3 sequence: CSGQDSYNGQFF. The CDR3 bases are TGCAGTGGGCAGGACTCCTACAATGGGCAGTTCTTC.

This chain joins TRBV20-1 and TRBJ2-5; 7 bases map to TRBD1. The germline V gene has CDR1 DFQATT and CDR2 SNEGSKA (reference sequence). CDR3 size: 12 residues. The V gene end was trimmed by 6 bases and the J gene end by 4 bases; junction bases not matched to a gene: 5. DNA of the CDR3: TGCAGTGCGGAACGACAGGGAGAGACCCAGTACTTC. It translates to CSAERQGETQYF.

This clonotype showed up just a few times. At one boundary the junction diverges from the germline segment, which might be a read error. This chain links TRBV5-1 with TRBJ2-7, with TRBD1 as a possible D gene (5 bases). CDR1 is SGHRS, CDR2 YFSETQ, per germline. The CDR3 is made up of 12 amino acids. The CDR3 sequence: CASSSTVHEQYF. DNA for the CDR3: TGTGCCAGCAGTTCGACAGTACACGAGCAGTACTTC.

The V gene is TRBV24-1, the J gene TRBJ2-5; D call uncertain. With 5 bases removed from V and 5 bases from J, the gap between germline ends came to 11 bases. The CDR3 covers 13 residues. Germline assignment: CDR1 KGHDR and CDR2 SFDVKD. This CDR3 reads CATSGPLRETQYF. Here the CDR3 DNA reads TGTGCCACCAGTGGTCCGCTCCGGGAGACCCAGTACTTC.

This clonotype was detected only a few times. The chain couples TRBV27 to TRBJ2-5; maybe TRBD2 (6 bases). The CDR3 runs 14 residues. V was cut by 7 bases and J by 3 bases, with 15 bases left in between. Germline assignment: CDR1 MNHEY and CDR2 SMNVEV (reference sequence). The DNA of the CDR3 is TGTGCCAGCATGCCCCTGTGGGGGGAAGAGACCCAGTACTTC. The encoded protein is CASMPLWGEETQYF.

The CDR3 DNA is TGCAGTGCTAGAGATAGTGGCAGGGCTTCTGGGGCCAACGTCCTGACTTTC. Its protein product is CSARDSGRASGANVLTF. The rearrangement links TRBV20-1 to TRBJ2-6; maybe TRBD1 (5 bases). Trimming shortened V by 0 bases and J by 1 base, and 13 bases separated the two germline ends. This CDR3 has 17 residues. Looked up from germline, CDR1 is DFQATT and CDR2 is SNEGSKA (reference sequence).

On this clonotype itself: Relative to the germline gene, one junction end is altered; a read error may explain this. The V call is TRBV4-1, the J call TRBJ1-4; D gene uncertain. CDR3 length: 16 amino acids. Germline CDR1 MGHRA, CDR2 YSYEKL. The CDR3 loop reads CASSQRSSQTNEKLFF. CDR3 DNA: TGCGCCAGCAGCCAAAGGAGCAGTCAAACTAATGAAAAGCTGTTTTTT.

This clonotype has more than one count but fewer than ten. The chain uses TRBV7-3 and TRBJ2-3; D call uncertain. Germline V lookup: CDR1 SGHTA, CDR2 FQGTGA. V was cut by 5 bases and J by 4 bases, with 22 bases left in between. The CDR3 length is 17 residues. CDR3 in DNA: TGTGCCAGCAGCCTTCGATTCGTGAGTGATAGTTCAGATACGCAGTATTTT. It codes for CASSLRFVSDSSDTQYF.

The chain combines TRBV5-5 with TRBJ2-7; the match to TRBD2 covers 8 bases. Germline V gene sequence: CDR1 SGHKS, CDR2 YYEKEE (reference sequence). The CDR3 is 16 amino acids. The junction had 11 bases not matched to a gene; V was cut back by 4 bases and J by 2 bases. Here the CDR3 reads CASSAPLSGVTYEQYF. CDR3 nucleotides: TGTGCCAGCAGCGCCCCTCTTAGCGGGGTTACCTACGAGCAGTACTTC.

This clonotype turned up a few times. The rearrangement links TRBV4-3 to TRBJ1-2; maybe TRBD1 (5 bases). CDR3 size: 16 residues. Trimming took off 0 bases at V and 2 bases at J, with 13 bases between the two ends. In germline, CDR1 is LGHNA, CDR2 YSLEER. The chain's CDR3 is CASSQDWRQGNYGYTF. CDR3 DNA sequence: TGCGCCAGCAGCCAAGATTGGAGGCAGGGCAACTATGGCTACACCTTC.

This clonotype was seen only a few times. The J gene is TRBJ2-1, the V gene TRBV6-5, with 11 bases fitting TRBD2. This CDR3 spans 18 amino acids. Germline V gene data show CDR1 as MNHEY and CDR2 as SVGAGI. Unmatched junction bases numbered 10, after V lost 6 bases and J lost 0 bases. CDR3 sequence reads: CASRFSRLAGSSYNEQFF. As DNA, the CDR3 is TGTGCCAGCAGATTCTCTAGACTAGCGGGGAGCTCCTACAATGAGCAGTTCTTC.

This rearrangement joins TRBV29-1 to TRBJ2-7; D may correspond to TRBD1 or TRBD2 (5 bases each). CDR1 and CDR2 (germline): SQVTM, ANQGSEA. Trimming pared 4 bases from V and 0 bases from J, leaving 10 bases between. This CDR3 contains 13 residues. DNA for the CDR3: TGCAGCGTTGTTTGGGACGGCTCCTACGAGCAGTACTTC. Residues: CSVVWDGSYEQYF.

The chain recombines TRBV24-1 with TRBJ2-5; D unclear. Germline loops: CDR1 KGHDR, CDR2 SFDVKD. Trimming stripped 4 bases from V and 4 bases from J, with 9 bases between. The CDR3 spans 13 residues. CDR3: CATSEHVVETQYF. Written as DNA, the CDR3 is TGTGCCACCAGTGAACACGTGGTAGAGACCCAGTACTTC.

On this clonotype itself: Relative to the germline gene, one junction end is altered; a read error may explain this. The chain recombines TRBV7-2 with TRBJ2-3; tentative D call: TRBD1 (5 bases). The germline V gene encodes CDR1 SGHTA and CDR2 FQGNSA. The CDR3 length is 14 residues. CDR3 in DNA: TGTGCCAGCAGCTTATACAGCCCCACAGGTACGCAGTATTTT. This gives the protein CASSLYSPTGTQYF.

The V and J genes are TRBV27 and TRBJ1-4; D unresolved. Trimming took off 5 bases at V and 3 bases at J, with 13 bases between the two ends. This CDR3 is 15 amino acids long. The V gene's germline CDR1 is MNHEY and CDR2 SMNVEV (reference sequence). The CDR3 sequence: CASSPLLTPNEKLFF. The CDR3 DNA is TGTGCCAGCAGTCCCCTATTGACGCCTAATGAAAAACTGTTTTTT.

V and J are TRBV12-3 or TRBV12-4 and TRBJ2-1; D gene uncertain. The ends were cut back, 2 bases at V and 2 bases at J, with 7 bases in the middle. This CDR3 is built from 14 residues. CDR3 in amino acids: CASSLSLPYNEQFF. CDR3 DNA sequence: TGTGCCAGCAGTTTAAGCCTCCCCTACAATGAGCAGTTCTTC.

The genes are TRBV7-2 and TRBJ2-5, with TRBD2 identical over 7 bases. Germline V gene data show CDR1 as SGHTA and CDR2 as FQGNSA. Germline trimming cut 0 bases from V and 1 base from J; bases unmatched to any gene: 8. The CDR3 totals 17 residues. The CDR3 sequence: CASSLALRGGLQETQYF. In nucleotides, the CDR3 is TGTGCCAGCAGCTTAGCGCTGCGCGGGGGACTCCAAGAGACCCAGTACTTC.

The rearrangement joins TRBV28 to TRBJ2-5; 7 bases agree with TRBD2. Germline V gene lookup returns CDR1 MDHEN and CDR2 SYDVKM. V trimming: 6 bases; J trimming: 5 bases; junction bases outside the gene matches: 6. The CDR3 extends over 13 amino acids. CDR3 DNA: TGTGCCAGCAGCCAACTAGCGCGGGAGACCCAGTACTTC. Translating it yields CASSQLARETQYF.